This T cell receptor beta chain emerged from a study of blood T cell repertoires in COVID-19. Study in general: COVID-19 samples, acute and convalescent, were from the United States, Italy and Spain. PBMCs, B-cell-depleted T cells, or T cells were the source of the cDNA or gDNA that made up the material.

Data came from immunoSEQ multiplex PCR; TCRdb stores just in-frame clones and leaves some out. The table includes hundreds of thousands of clones, 87% detected once. The V gene's germline CDR1 is SGHKS and CDR2 YYEKEE (reference sequence). CDR3 length: 16 residues. V gave up 6 bases and J gave up 6 bases; unmatched junction bases: 16. Participant reports of clinical history set cohort assignment. Donors in Cohort 3 counted as recovered after two negative PCRs, clearance, or symptom resolution. The chain recombines TRBV5-5 with TRBJ1-1; TRBD1 matches 8 bases. The TCR was taken from a woman aged 45 to 65 who had recovered from COVID-19. The sequenced material came from PBMCs or T cells enriched from blood (not recorded which). For the CDR3, the DNA is TGTGCCAGCACCAGAGGTCAGGGGGCAGGGTGGGCTGAAGCTTTCTTT. Translating gives CASTRGQGAGWAEAFF.